The rows below give T cell receptor beta chains drawn from one sample of a study of T-cell memory formation after mild COVID-19. MiXCR, run by TCRdb on the 5' RACE reads, gives a single entry per CDR3 protein. The repertoire consists of 500,000 to 550,000 distinct CDR3 sequences, with roughly 20% occurring once and the leading ten covering around 13%. The sequenced sample consisted of PBMCs or a T cell subset sorted from them (not recorded which). Receptors were obtained from an adult woman who had mild COVID-19 (a few samples of this study predate the infection). Cell type and time point are not known. The CDR3 runs from the conserved cysteine through the conserved F or W. D genes are given only for firm matches. A row's size may be missing; if present it is once, few, many or a size class.

>TRBJ2-7|NA|TRBV7-9|TRBD2
CASSLGLAGVLYEQYF
TGTGCCAGCAGCTTAGGGCTAGCGGGAGTGTTATACGAGCAGTACTTC
>TRBJ2-3|few|TRBV6-6|NA
CASSYTGSPDNTDTQYF
TGTGCCAGCAGTTATACAGGGTCACCCGATAACACAGATACGCAGTATTTT
>TRBJ1-2|NA|TRBV6-5|NA
CASSTRQTYGYTF
TGTGCCAGCAGTACCAGACAGACCTACGGCTACACCTTC
>TRBJ2-1|NA|TRBV9|NA
CASSVAGQTYNEQFF
TGTGCCAGCAGCGTAGCAGGACAGACTTACAATGAGCAGTTCTTC
>TRBJ2-7|few|TRBV7-2|TRBD1
CASSLDRLSSYEQYF
TGTGCCAGCAGCTTGGACAGGCTGAGCTCCTACGAGCAGTACTTC
>TRBJ1-1|NA|TRBV30|TRBD1
CAWMTGTGVNTEAFF
TGTGCCTGGATGACCGGGACAGGGGTGAACACTGAAGCTTTCTTT
>TRBJ2-2|few|TRBV7-8|NA
CASSPYRTVNTGELFF
TGTGCCAGCAGCCCTTACCGTACGGTGAACACCGGGGAGCTGTTTTTT
>TRBJ2-2|few|TRBV20-1|NA
CSARGGGPNTGELFF
TGCAGTGCCCGGGGAGGGGGCCCCAACACCGGGGAGCTGTTTTTT
>TRBJ2-1|few|TRBV5-4|NA
CASSVRTRGVGGEQFF
TGTGCCAGCAGCGTACGGACTAGGGGGGTCGGAGGTGAGCAGTTCTTC
>TRBJ1-1|NA|TRBV12-3/TRBV12-4|NA
CASSPTGGGRTEAFF
TGTGCCAGCAGCCCCACGGGGGGGGGGCGCACTGAAGCTTTCTTT
>TRBJ2-1|NA|TRBV20-1|NA
CSAPNRVGHEQFF
TGCAGTGCGCCAAACAGGGTAGGCCATGAGCAGTTCTTC
>TRBJ1-1|NA|TRBV5-5|NA
CASSLGYGTEAFF
TGTGCCAGCAGCTTGGGATATGGCACTGAAGCTTTCTTT
>TRBJ2-2|few|TRBV5-1|TRBD2
CASHSGGSASGELFF
TGCGCCAGCCACTCGGGCGGGAGTGCCTCCGGGGAGCTGTTTTTT
>TRBJ2-3|many|TRBV2|NA
CASSRGVGGDTQYF
TGTGCCAGCAGTAGGGGTGTGGGAGGAGATACGCAGTATTTT
>TRBJ1-4|NA|TRBV28|NA
CASSLSQLGRTEKLFF
TGTGCCAGCAGTTTATCCCAACTCGGGCGGACTGAAAAACTGTTTTTT
>TRBJ2-3|NA|TRBV11-2|NA
CASSLRSAGTDTQYF
TGTGCCAGCAGCTTAAGGTCAGCGGGCACAGATACGCAGTATTTT
>TRBJ2-7|many|TRBV12-3/TRBV12-4|TRBD1
CASSGDRERYEQYF
TGTGCCAGCAGTGGGGACAGGGAACGTTACGAGCAGTACTTC
>TRBJ1-1|NA|TRBV27|NA
CASSLSKYTEAFF
TGTGCCAGCAGTTTATCGAAGTACACTGAAGCTTTCTTT
>TRBJ1-4|NA|TRBV7-9|NA
CASSFFYLNEKLFF
TGTGCCAGCAGCTTTTTCTACTTAAATGAAAAACTGTTTTTT
>TRBJ2-3|NA|TRBV7-3|TRBD2
CASSHGLAGTTDTQYF
TGTGCCAGCAGCCATGGGCTAGCGGGGACCACAGATACGCAGTATTTT
>TRBJ2-7|few|TRBV12-3/TRBV12-4|NA
CASSSPVRYEQYF
TGTGCCAGCAGTTCCCCGGTCCGATACGAGCAGTACTTC
>TRBJ2-3|few|TRBV30|NA
CAWTWGRTDTQYF
TGTGCCTGGACCTGGGGACGCACAGATACGCAGTATTTT
>TRBJ1-1|NA|TRBV12-3/TRBV12-4|NA
CASSPTETMNTEAFF
TGTGCCAGCAGTCCGACCGAGACCATGAACACTGAAGCTTTCTTT
>TRBJ2-1|few|TRBV12-3/TRBV12-4|TRBD1
CASSDRDRGENEQFF
TGTGCCAGCAGTGACCGGGACAGGGGTGAAAATGAGCAGTTCTTC
>TRBJ1-1|many|TRBV7-3|NA
CASSPQAGVTEAFF
TGTGCCAGCAGCCCCCAGGCAGGAGTCACTGAAGCTTTCTTT
>TRBJ1-2|NA|TRBV7-9|NA
CASARAGSPNYGYTF
TGTGCCAGCGCTCGGGCAGGGAGTCCCAACTATGGCTACACCTTC
>TRBJ1-2|few|TRBV29-1|TRBD1
CSVVDRAGYGYTF
TGCAGCGTTGTGGACAGGGCCGGGTATGGCTACACCTTC
>TRBJ2-2|NA|TRBV29-1|NA
CSVGQKNTGELFF
TGCAGCGTTGGACAGAAGAACACCGGGGAGCTGTTTTTT
>TRBJ2-3|few|TRBV9|NA
CASSDGGALGTQYF
TGTGCCAGCAGCGATGGGGGGGCCCTGGGTACGCAGTATTTT
>TRBJ2-3|few|TRBV4-3|TRBD2
CASSQAFSRELTDTQYF
TGCGCCAGCAGCCAAGCCTTCTCGCGGGAGCTCACAGATACGCAGTATTTT
>TRBJ2-3|NA|TRBV7-6|TRBD1
CASSRGTAPSTDTQYF
TGTGCCAGCAGCCGTGGGACAGCTCCAAGCACAGATACGCAGTATTTT
>TRBJ2-7|NA|TRBV4-2|NA
CASSPQSETYEQYF
TGTGCCAGCAGCCCACAGTCCGAGACCTACGAGCAGTACTTC
>TRBJ2-5|few|TRBV4-1|TRBD2
CASSQTGLARETQYF
TGCGCCAGCAGCCAAACGGGACTAGCCCGGGAGACCCAGTACTTC